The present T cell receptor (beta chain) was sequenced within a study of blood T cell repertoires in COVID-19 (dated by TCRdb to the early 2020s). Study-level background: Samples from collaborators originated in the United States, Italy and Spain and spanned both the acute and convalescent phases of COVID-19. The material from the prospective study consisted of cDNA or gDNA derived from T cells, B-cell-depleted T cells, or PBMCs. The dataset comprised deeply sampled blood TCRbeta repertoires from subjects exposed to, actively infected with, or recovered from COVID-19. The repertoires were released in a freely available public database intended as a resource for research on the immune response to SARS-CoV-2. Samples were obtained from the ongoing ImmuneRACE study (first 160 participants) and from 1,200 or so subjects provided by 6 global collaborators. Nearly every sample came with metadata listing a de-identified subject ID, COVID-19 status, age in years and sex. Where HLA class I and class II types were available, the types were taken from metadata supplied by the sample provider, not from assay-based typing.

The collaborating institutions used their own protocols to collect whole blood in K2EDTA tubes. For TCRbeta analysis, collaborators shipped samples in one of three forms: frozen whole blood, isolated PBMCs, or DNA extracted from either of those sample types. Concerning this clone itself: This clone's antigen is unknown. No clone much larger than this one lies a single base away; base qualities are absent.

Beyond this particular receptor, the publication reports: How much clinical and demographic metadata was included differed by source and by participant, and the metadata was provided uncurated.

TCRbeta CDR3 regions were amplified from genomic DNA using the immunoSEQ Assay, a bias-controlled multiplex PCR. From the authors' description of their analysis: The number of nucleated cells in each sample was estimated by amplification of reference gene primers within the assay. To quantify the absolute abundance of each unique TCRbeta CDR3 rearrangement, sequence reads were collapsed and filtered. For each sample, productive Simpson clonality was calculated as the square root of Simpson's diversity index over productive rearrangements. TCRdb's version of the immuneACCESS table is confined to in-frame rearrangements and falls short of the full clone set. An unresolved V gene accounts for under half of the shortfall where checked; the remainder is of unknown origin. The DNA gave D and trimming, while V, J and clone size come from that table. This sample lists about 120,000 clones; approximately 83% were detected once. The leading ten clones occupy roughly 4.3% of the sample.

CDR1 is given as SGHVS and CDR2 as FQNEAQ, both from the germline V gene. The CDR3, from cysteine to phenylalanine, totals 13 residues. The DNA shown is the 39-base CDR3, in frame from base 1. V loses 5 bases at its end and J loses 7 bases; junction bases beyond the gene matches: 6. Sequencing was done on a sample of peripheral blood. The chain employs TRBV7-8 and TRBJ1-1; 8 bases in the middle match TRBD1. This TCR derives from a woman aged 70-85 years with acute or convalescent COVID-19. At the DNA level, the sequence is TGTGCCAGCAGCGGCCCCGGACAGGGTGAAGCTTTCTTT. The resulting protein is CASSGPGQGEAFF.